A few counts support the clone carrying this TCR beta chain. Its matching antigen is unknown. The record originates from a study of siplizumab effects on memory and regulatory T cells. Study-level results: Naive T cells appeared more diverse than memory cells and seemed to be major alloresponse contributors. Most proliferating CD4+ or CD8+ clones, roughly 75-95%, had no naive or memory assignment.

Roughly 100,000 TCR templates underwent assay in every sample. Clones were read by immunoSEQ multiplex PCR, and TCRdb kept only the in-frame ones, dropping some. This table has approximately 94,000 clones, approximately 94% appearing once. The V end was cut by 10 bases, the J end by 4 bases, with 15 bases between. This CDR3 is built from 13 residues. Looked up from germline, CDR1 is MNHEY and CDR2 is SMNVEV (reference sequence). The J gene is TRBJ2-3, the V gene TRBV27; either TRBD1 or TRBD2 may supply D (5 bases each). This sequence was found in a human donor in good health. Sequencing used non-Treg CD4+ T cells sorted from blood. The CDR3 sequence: CATRDLGADTQYF. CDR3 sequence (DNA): TGTGCCACCAGGGACCTCGGCGCAGATACGCAGTATTTT.